This paragraph reports one T cell receptor beta chain. There is no known antigen for this receptor. Base qualities are not at hand, and no much larger clone is one base apart. V is cut by 5 bases and J by 3 bases, and the space between the germline ends is 14 bases. The CDR3 covers 14 residues, taking in both the cysteine and the phenylalanine. The entry retains the CDR3 DNA only, 42 bases that are in frame from base 1. CDR1 and CDR2 were assigned from the germline V gene as SGHTS and YDEGEE. This entry comes from a study of blood T cell repertoires in COVID-19 (dated by TCRdb to the early 2020s). With regard to the full study: Samples from collaborators originated in the United States, Italy and Spain and spanned both the acute and convalescent phases of COVID-19. The prospective study material was composed of cDNA or gDNA derived from T cells, B-cell-depleted T cells, or PBMCs. Subjects who had been exposed to COVID-19, were actively infected with it, or had recovered from it provided the deeply sampled blood TCRbeta repertoires that made up the dataset. The repertoires were released in a freely available public database intended as a resource for research on the immune response to SARS-CoV-2. The samples were drawn from the first 160 participants of the ongoing ImmuneRACE study and from over a thousand subjects provided by 6 global collaborators. Nearly every sample came with metadata listing a de-identified subject ID, COVID-19 status, age in years and sex. HLA class I and class II types, where available, came from metadata supplied by the sample provider rather than from assay-based typing. Points the paper makes about the study in general: How much clinical and demographic metadata was included differed by source and by participant, and the metadata was provided uncurated.

Each collaborating institution followed its own protocols to collect whole blood in K2EDTA tubes. For TCRbeta analysis, collaborators shipped samples in one of three forms: frozen whole blood, isolated PBMCs, or DNA extracted from either of those sample types. TCRbeta CDR3 regions were amplified from genomic DNA using the immunoSEQ Assay, a bias-controlled multiplex PCR. In the paper's pipeline: Nucleated cell counts per sample were estimated from amplification of reference gene primers within the assay. To quantify the absolute abundance of each unique TCRbeta CDR3 rearrangement, sequence reads were collapsed and filtered. For each sample, productive Simpson clonality was calculated as the square root of Simpson's diversity index over productive rearrangements. In its TCRdb copy, this immuneACCESS table keeps in-frame sequences only and misses some clones. Where compared with another copy, unresolved V genes explain less than half of these, and the others have no known cause. That table supplies the V and J calls and clone size; D and trimming were determined from the DNA. The sample table shows 250,000 or so clones, and around 83% are seen once. The ten largest make up 7.5% to 10% of the sample.

This sequence uses TRBV5-8 and TRBJ1-2; the D region possibly corresponds to TRBD1 (6 bases align). Specimen: peripheral blood. This clonotype was sampled from an elderly man with acute or convalescent COVID-19. CDR3 region: CASRPRGGHYGYTF. The DNA reads TGTGCCAGCAGGCCCCGGGGGGGCCACTATGGCTACACCTTC.